Described below is a single TCR beta chain sequence and its context. The CDR3 spans 14 residues. V shed 7 bases and J 7 bases; nucleotides not matched to a gene: 10. Germline values: CDR1 MNHEY, CDR2 SVGAGI. Libraries were prepared by immunoSEQ multiplex PCR; TCRdb keeps only in-frame clonotypes and omits some of them. The sample shows about 240,000 clones, approximately 86% of them seen only once. This sample stems from a study of blood T cell repertoires in COVID-19. Study background: Sample material is recorded as cDNA or gDNA derived from T cells, B-cell-depleted T cells, or PBMCs.

The receptor was isolated from a man in his 60s who had recovered from COVID-19. The genes are TRBV6-5 and TRBJ2-1; TRBD2 aligns across 7 bases. Material: peripheral blood. CDR3 nucleotide sequence: TGTGCCAGCAAACTAGCGTATCAGGTGAATGAGCAGTTCTTC. Its translation is CASKLAYQVNEQFF.